This section outlines one T cell receptor (beta chain) sequence together with its context. Its antigen is undetermined. A much larger clone differs by one base, so this may be a read error. This sample is part of a study of regulatory T cells in long-lasting Graves disease. About the study: Duration of antithyroid drug therapy among newly diagnosed Graves' patients was under 3 months. Findings and limits, study-wide: When disease was persistent, TRBV28, TRBJ1-2 and TRBJ2-5 were the favored segments.

V lost 5 bases, J lost 7 bases, and 21 bases lay in between. CDR3 size: 16 residues. Germline V CDR1 and CDR2: MNHNS, SASEGT. Researchers made TCR beta libraries by using iRepertoire HTBI primers and running Arm-PCR on CDR3 regions. TCRdb reprocessed the multiplex PCR reads via MiXCR and lists one record per CDR3 protein. The data hold some 250,000 distinct CDR3 sequences, with more than 15% observed a single time. As to time point: newly diagnosed GD, antithyroid drugs for less than 3 months. Making the TCR library involved RNA that had been extracted from PBMCs. Another study also made use of these data, one on T cells in Graves' hyperthyroidism and ophthalmopathy.

The sample in question was peripheral blood mononuclear cells (PBMCs), obtained at new diagnosis, from a patient treated with antithyroid drugs. The receptor was derived from a woman aged 25-40 years with Graves disease. This sequence joins TRBV6-1 and TRBJ2-4; TRBD1 might be the D (6 bases). CDR3 sequence reads: CASSPSALGASNIQYF. The CDR3 nucleotides read TGTGCCAGCAGTCCCAGCGCCTTGGGGGCTTCGAACATTCAGTACTTC.